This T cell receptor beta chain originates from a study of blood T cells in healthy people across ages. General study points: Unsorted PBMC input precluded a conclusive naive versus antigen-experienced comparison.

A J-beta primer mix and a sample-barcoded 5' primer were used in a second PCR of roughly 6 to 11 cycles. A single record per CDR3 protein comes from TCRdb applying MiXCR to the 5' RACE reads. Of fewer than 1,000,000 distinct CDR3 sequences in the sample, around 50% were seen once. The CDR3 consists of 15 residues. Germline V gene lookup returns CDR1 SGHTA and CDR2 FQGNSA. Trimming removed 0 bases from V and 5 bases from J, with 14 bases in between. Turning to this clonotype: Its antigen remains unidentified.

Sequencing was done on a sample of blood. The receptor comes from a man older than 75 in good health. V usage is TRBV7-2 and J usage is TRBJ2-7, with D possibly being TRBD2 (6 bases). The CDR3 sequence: CASSLAHGSSDEQYF. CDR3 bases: TGTGCCAGCAGCTTAGCGCACGGGAGTTCCGACGAGCAGTACTTC.